The 11 T cell receptor beta chains given below trace back to one sample, sequenced in a study of CD8 T cells in Susac syndrome. When the RNA was reverse transcribed, random hexamers were used with an input of about 0.45 to 1 ug. TCRdb processed the immunoSEQ multiplex PCR reads anew with MiXCR; each CDR3 protein has one entry. Altogether about 210,000 distinct CDR3 sequences are present, 95% being singletons, with the ten largest covering 0.08% to 0.095%. Source material: CD4+ T cells from PBMCs. Receptors were obtained from a human donor with multiple sclerosis.

The chain combines TRBV12-3 or TRBV12-4 with TRBJ1-2; 7 bases are a match to TRBD1. CDR3 length: 14 residues. With 6 bases clipped from V and 5 bases from J, the junction kept 9 bases outside the gene matches. The DNA for the CDR3 is TGTGCCAGCAGACCGACACAGGGGTCTTATGGCTACACCTTC. Translation gives CASRPTQGSYGYTF.

The chain is built from TRBV5-6 and TRBJ2-7, with a weak D call TRBD1 (7 bases). The CDR3 covers 14 residues. Trimming left V 2 bases short and J 3 bases short, with 12 bases between. CDR1 and CDR2 (germline): SGHDT, YYEEEE. The CDR3, as DNA: TGTGCCAGCAGCTTAGGCAGGGGGGTCTACGAGCAGTACTTC. It translates to CASSLGRGVYEQYF.

The chain combines TRBV12-3 or TRBV12-4 with TRBJ2-2, with 9 positions matching TRBD1. Trimming removed 5 bases from V and 6 bases from J; junction bases left unmatched: 7. The CDR3 extends over 15 amino acids. The DNA for the CDR3 is TGTGCCAGCAGTCCAGGGACAGGGTTTTCCGGGGAGCTGTTTTTT. Its translation: CASSPGTGFSGELFF.

The CDR3 is CATAGTGGNNEQFF. The CDR3 bases are TGTGCTACCGCCGGGACAGGGGGCAATAATGAGCAGTTCTTC. This sequence joins TRBV2 and TRBJ2-1; TRBD1 matches at 12 bases. From germline, CDR1 is SNHLY and CDR2 FYNNEI. This CDR3 is 14 amino acids long. The full variable domain, its missing parts supplied by reference TRBV2 and TRBJ2-1, is EPEVTQTPSHQVTQMGQEVILRCVPISNHLYFYWYRQILGQKVEFLVSFYNNEISEKSEIFDDQFSVERPDGSNFTLKIRSTKLEDSAMYFCATAGTGGNNEQFFGPGTRLTVL.

The chain has TRBV20-1 and TRBJ2-3; D call uncertain. Germline V gene lookup returns CDR1 DFQATT and CDR2 SNEGSKA (reference sequence). V lost 5 bases to trimming and J lost 6 bases, with 18 bases between them. The CDR3 covers 14 residues. The CDR3 DNA reads as TGCAGTGCTTTAGGAAGCCTGGAACGGGATACGCAGTATTTT. As protein: CSALGSLERDTQYF.

The rearrangement joins TRBV13 to TRBJ1-6; D ambiguous. CDR1 PRHDT and CDR2 FYEKMQ come from the germline V gene (reference sequence). The CDR3 length is 15 residues. The ends were cut back, 4 bases at V and 0 bases at J, with 7 bases in the middle. As DNA, the CDR3 is TGTGCCAGCAGCTCCCAGATCTCCTATAATTCACCCCTCCACTTT. Translation: CASSSQISYNSPLHF.

The rearrangement uses TRBV29-1 and TRBJ2-5; 11 bases are a match to TRBD2. V shed 6 bases and J 7 bases; nucleotides not matched to a gene: 7. The CDR3 has 13 residues. Germline V lookup: CDR1 SQVTM, CDR2 ANQGSEA. The CDR3 loop is CSVATSGTGTQYF. DNA for the CDR3: TGCAGCGTCGCGACTAGCGGGACTGGGACCCAGTACTTC.

The gene calls are TRBV7-9 and TRBJ1-4; D call uncertain. The CDR3 sequence is 14 residues long. V lost 1 base and J 5 bases, leaving 8 bases between the germline ends. Germline CDR1 SEHNR, CDR2 FQNEAQ (reference sequence). DNA of the CDR3: TGTGCCAGCAGCTTAGTAGGCGGGAATGAAAAACTGTTTTTT. It codes for CASSLVGGNEKLFF.

This chain joins TRBV3-1 and TRBJ2-1, with TRBD1 matching over 9 bases. The CDR3 sequence is 15 residues long. V trimming: 5 bases; J trimming: 7 bases; junction bases outside the gene matches: 9. Germline assignment: CDR1 LGHDT and CDR2 YNNKEL (reference sequence). The CDR3 spells CASSAGQGKGNEQFF. As DNA, the CDR3 is TGTGCCAGCAGCGCGGGACAGGGAAAAGGGAATGAGCAGTTCTTC.

V usage is TRBV27 and J usage is TRBJ2-5; 13 nucleotides align to TRBD2. The CDR3 sequence is 15 residues long. Germline-derived CDR1 and CDR2 are MNHEY and SMNVEV (reference sequence). With V trimmed by 5 bases and J by 4 bases, 4 bases remained unmatched. The CDR3 DNA reads as TGTGCCAGCAGTCAACGACTAGCGGGGGGAGAGACCCAGTACTTC. Its protein is CASSQRLAGGETQYF.

This rearrangement joins TRBV27 to TRBJ2-5; 7 nucleotides match TRBD1. The CDR3 is 15 amino acids. Germline V gene sequence: CDR1 MNHEY, CDR2 SMNVEV (reference sequence). Unmatched junction bases numbered 10, after V lost 5 bases and J lost 4 bases. The CDR3 DNA sequence: TGTGCCAGCAGTACAAGACAGGGTAGGAGAGAGACCCAGTACTTC. Protein: CASSTRQGRRETQYF.